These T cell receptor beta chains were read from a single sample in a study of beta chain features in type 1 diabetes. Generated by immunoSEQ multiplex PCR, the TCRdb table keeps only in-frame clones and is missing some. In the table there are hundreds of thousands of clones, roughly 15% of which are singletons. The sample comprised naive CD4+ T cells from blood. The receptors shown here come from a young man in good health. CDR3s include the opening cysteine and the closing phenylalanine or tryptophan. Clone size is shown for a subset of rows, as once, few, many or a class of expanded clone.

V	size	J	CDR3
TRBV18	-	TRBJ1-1	CASSRQAGANTEAFF
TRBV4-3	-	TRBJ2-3	CASSQVLAGTDTQYF
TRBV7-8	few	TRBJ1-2	CASSPGQDYGYTF
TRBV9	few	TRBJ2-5	CASSVAAGGRETQYF
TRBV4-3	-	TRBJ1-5	CASSQVSLNQPQHF
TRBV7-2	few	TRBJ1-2	CASSQQGGPNYGYTF
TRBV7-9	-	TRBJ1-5	CASSFSGNQPQHF
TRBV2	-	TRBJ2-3	CASSGGQQGSTDTQYF
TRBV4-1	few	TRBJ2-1	CASSQDVAGGYRFF
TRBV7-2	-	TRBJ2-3	CASSPLALAGGYTDTQYF
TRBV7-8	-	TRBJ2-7	CASSLARTSYEQYF
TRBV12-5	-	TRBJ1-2	CASGSVPRDRGPIPYGYTF
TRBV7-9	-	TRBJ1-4	CASSFTAPGEKLFF
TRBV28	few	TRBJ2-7	CASSLGRIDQYF
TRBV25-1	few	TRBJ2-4	CASSSAGIAKNIQYF
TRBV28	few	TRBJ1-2	CASRLGQGISYGYTF
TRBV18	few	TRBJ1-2	CASSVGQNYGYTF
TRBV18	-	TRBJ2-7	CASSPTYSGTYEQYF
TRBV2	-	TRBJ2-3	CASSDATSGSTDTQYF
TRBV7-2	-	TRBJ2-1	CASSGRAGGRNHNEQFF
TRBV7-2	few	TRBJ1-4	CASSPRELGEKLFF
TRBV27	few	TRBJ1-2	CASSLSPNYGYTF
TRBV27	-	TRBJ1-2	CASSLYVDLDYTF
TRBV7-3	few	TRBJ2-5	CASSSGYQETQYF
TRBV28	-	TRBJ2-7	CASSRRQGEQYF
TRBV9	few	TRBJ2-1	CASSVEGRHPRDYNEQFF
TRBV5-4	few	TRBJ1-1	CASSRATDRGAGTEAFF
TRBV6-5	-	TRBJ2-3	CASRGEGVTDTQYF
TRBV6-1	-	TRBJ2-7	CASRVGLIYEQYF
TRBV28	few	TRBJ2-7	CASRGTSGYEQYF
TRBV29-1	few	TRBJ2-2	CSVGQGTTGELFF
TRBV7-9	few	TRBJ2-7	CASSLKATGESYEQYF
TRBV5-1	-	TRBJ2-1	CASGTTLDYEQFF
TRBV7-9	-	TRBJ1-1	CASSLLGADTEAFF
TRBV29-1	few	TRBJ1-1	CSVAQGTEAFF
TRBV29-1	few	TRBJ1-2	CSVPQLGPNYGYTF
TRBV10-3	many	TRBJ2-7	CAIGTGALYEQYF
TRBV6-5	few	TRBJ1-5	CASRDGQGGQPQHF
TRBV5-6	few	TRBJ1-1	CASSLEQLVAEAFF
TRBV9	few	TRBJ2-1	CASSVGPRGQGSYNEQFF